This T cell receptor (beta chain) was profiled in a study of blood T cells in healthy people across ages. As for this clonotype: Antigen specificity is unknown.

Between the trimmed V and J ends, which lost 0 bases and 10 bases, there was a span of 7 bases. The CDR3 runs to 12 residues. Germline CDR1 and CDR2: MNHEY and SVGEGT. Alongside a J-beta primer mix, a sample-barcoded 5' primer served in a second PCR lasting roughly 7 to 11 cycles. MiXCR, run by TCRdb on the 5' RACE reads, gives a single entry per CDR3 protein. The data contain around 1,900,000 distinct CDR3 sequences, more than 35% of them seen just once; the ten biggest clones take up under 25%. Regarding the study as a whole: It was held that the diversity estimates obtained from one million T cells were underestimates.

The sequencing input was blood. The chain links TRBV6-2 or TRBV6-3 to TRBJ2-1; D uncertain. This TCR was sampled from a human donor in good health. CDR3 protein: CASSYSLLEQFF. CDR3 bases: TGTGCCAGCAGTTACTCGTTACTAGAGCAGTTCTTC.